The rows below give T cell receptor beta chains drawn from one sample of a study of shared clonotypes between healthy human individuals. Sequencing was performed with immunoSEQ multiplex PCR; in TCRdb, only in-frame clones are kept and a portion is missing. The sample includes 150,000 to 200,000 clones, approximately 92% seen only once; the top ten take 0.067%. Sequencing was performed on naive CD4+ T cells sorted from blood. Source of these receptors: a woman aged 25 to 39 in good health. Each CDR3 is given with its conserved first and last residue. A D gene is named only where the DNA matches it firmly.

J: TRBJ2-7
V: TRBV4-1
D: TRBD2
CDR3: CASSQLVGTSGRGQQYF
DNA: TGCGCCAGCAGCCAACTTGTGGGGACTAGCGGGAGAGGGCAGCAGTACTTC

J: TRBJ1-1
V: TRBV27
D: .
CDR3: CASSLSAGVNTEAFF
DNA: TGTGCCAGCAGTTTATCGGCAGGGGTGAACACTGAAGCTTTCTTT

J: TRBJ2-7
V: TRBV6-1
D: TRBD2
CDR3: CASSETPSGWIREQYF
DNA: TGTGCCAGCAGTGAAACCCCTAGCGGTTGGATACGCGAGCAGTACTTC

J: TRBJ2-7
V: TRBV5-4
D: .
CDR3: CASSLEGNYEQYF
DNA: TGTGCCAGCAGCTTGGAGGGCAACTACGAGCAGTACTTC

J: TRBJ2-7
V: TRBV18
D: TRBD2
CDR3: CASSRGLAGGHEQYF
DNA: TGTGCCAGCTCACGGGGACTAGCGGGAGGTCACGAGCAGTACTTC

J: TRBJ2-5
V: TRBV5-1
D: .
CDR3: CASRSSEETQYF
DNA: TGCGCCAGCAGGTCTAGTGAGGAGACCCAGTACTTC

J: TRBJ1-5
V: TRBV16
D: .
CDR3: CASSLYGQFASNQPQHF
DNA: TGTGCCAGCAGCCTATATGGACAATTTGCTAGCAATCAGCCCCAGCATTTT

J: TRBJ2-7
V: TRBV10-2
D: .
CDR3: CASSAPGVPYEQYF
DNA: TGCGCCAGCAGTGCTCCGGGAGTCCCCTACGAGCAGTACTTC

J: TRBJ1-2
V: TRBV27
D: TRBD1
CDR3: CASRGQGAIYGYTF
DNA: TGTGCCAGCAGGGGACAGGGCGCTATCTATGGCTACACCTTC

J: TRBJ1-5
V: TRBV28
D: TRBD1
CDR3: CASSPSSGTGNQPQHF
DNA: TGTGCCAGCAGTCCATCATCCGGGACAGGTAATCAGCCCCAGCATTTT

J: TRBJ1-5
V: TRBV5-6
D: TRBD1
CDR3: CASSFRTGQQPQHF
DNA: TGTGCCAGCAGCTTCCGGACAGGGCAACAGCCCCAGCATTTT

J: TRBJ1-1
V: TRBV9
D: TRBD1
CDR3: CASTADRVNTEAFF
DNA: TGTGCCAGCACGGCGGACAGGGTGAACACTGAAGCTTTCTTT

J: TRBJ1-2
V: TRBV19
D: .
CDR3: CASTFLGNGYTF
DNA: TGTGCCAGTACCTTTTTGGGGAATGGCTACACCTTC

J: TRBJ1-5
V: TRBV19
D: .
CDR3: CASSILASNQPQHF
DNA: TGTGCCAGTAGTATATTAGCCAGCAATCAGCCCCAGCATTTT

J: TRBJ2-7
V: TRBV10-3
D: TRBD1
CDR3: CAISEPRDRVNEQYF
DNA: TGTGCCATCAGTGAGCCCCGGGACAGGGTCAACGAGCAGTACTTC

J: TRBJ1-4
V: TRBV6-1
D: TRBD1
CDR3: CASSSGGVDEKLFF
DNA: TGTGCCAGCAGCTCAGGGGGTGTGGATGAAAAACTGTTTTTT

J: TRBJ2-7
V: TRBV5-6
D: .
CDR3: CASSLGALGASGEQYF
DNA: TGTGCCAGCAGCTTGGGTGCGTTGGGGGCAAGTGGCGAGCAGTACTTC

J: TRBJ2-5
V: TRBV5-4
D: .
CDR3: CAVDDTENQETQYF
DNA: TGTGCCGTGGATGATACAGAAAACCAAGAGACCCAGTACTTC

J: TRBJ1-1
V: TRBV7-9
D: TRBD1
CDR3: CASSPANRGLNTEAFF
DNA: TGTGCCAGCAGCCCAGCTAATAGGGGGCTCAACACTGAAGCTTTCTTT

J: TRBJ2-7
V: TRBV28
D: .
CDR3: CASGWGAGATGQYF
DNA: TGTGCCAGTGGTTGGGGGGCGGGAGCGACAGGGCAGTACTTC

J: TRBJ2-7
V: TRBV5-1
D: TRBD1
CDR3: CASSPIPVQGSYEQYF
DNA: TGCGCCAGCAGCCCGATTCCTGTACAGGGGTCCTACGAGCAGTACTTC

J: TRBJ2-7
V: TRBV11-2
D: TRBD2
CDR3: CASSFGGRTYEQYF
DNA: TGTGCCAGCAGCTTTGGCGGGAGAACCTACGAGCAGTACTTC

J: TRBJ2-3
V: TRBV19
D: .
CDR3: CASSIDLLAASTDTQYF
DNA: TGTGCCAGTAGTATAGATCTACTTGCGGCTAGCACAGATACGCAGTATTTT

J: TRBJ1-1
V: TRBV2
D: .
CDR3: CASSSAGNTEAFF
DNA: TGTGCCAGCAGTAGCGCGGGGAACACTGAAGCTTTCTTT

J: TRBJ2-7
V: TRBV6-5
D: .
CDR3: CASSWTLLDGEQYF
DNA: TGTGCCAGCAGTTGGACCCTCCTCGACGGCGAGCAGTACTTC

J: TRBJ1-2
V: TRBV6-6
D: TRBD1
CDR3: CATMEGASGYTF
DNA: TGTGCCACCATGGAGGGGGCAAGTGGCTACACCTTC

J: TRBJ2-7
V: TRBV4-1
D: TRBD2
CDR3: CASSQESGVSSYEQYF
DNA: TGCGCCAGCAGCCAAGAAAGCGGGGTAAGCTCCTACGAGCAGTACTTC

J: TRBJ2-1
V: TRBV28
D: TRBD2
CDR3: CASTSGELYNEQFF
DNA: TGTGCCAGTACGAGCGGGGAACTCTACAATGAGCAGTTCTTC

J: TRBJ2-7
V: TRBV30
D: .
CDR3: CAWSRTPYEQYF
DNA: TGTGCCTGGAGTCGGACCCCTTACGAGCAGTACTTC

J: TRBJ2-7
V: TRBV28
D: .
CDR3: CASSSPLYEQYF
DNA: TGTGCCAGCAGTTCCCCTCTCTACGAGCAGTACTTC